This record covers a single T cell receptor beta chain. Its antigen is not known. The repertoire was sequenced with immunoSEQ multiplex PCR; TCRdb's copy has only in-frame clones and lacks some. Here the sample spans fewer than 150,000 clones, around 90% being singletons. Noted time point: week 11, during vaccination. Vaccination used 300 ug of mutant IDH1 20-mer peptide per dose, with topical imiquimod. Germline V gene data show CDR1 as SGHTS and CDR2 as YDEGEE. V lost 4 bases, J lost 2 bases, and 9 bases lay in between. The CDR3 has 13 residues. The data were taken from a study of a mutant IDH1 vaccine in newly diagnosed glioma. Study-level information: Investigators started vaccination 4-6 weeks after radiotherapy alone, or with temozolomide cycles. Most patients had radiochemotherapy with temozolomide before enrollment; others had one alone.

The sample in question was PBMCs, obtained from a glioma patient whose treatment included an IDH1 peptide vaccine. The origin of this receptor is a woman between 50 and 59 years old with glioma. The rearrangement links TRBV5-8 to TRBJ2-5; D is possibly TRBD1 (6 bases). The CDR3: CASSPTGQETQYF. The CDR3 nucleotides are TGTGCCAGCAGCCCAACAGGGCAAGAGACCCAGTACTTC.